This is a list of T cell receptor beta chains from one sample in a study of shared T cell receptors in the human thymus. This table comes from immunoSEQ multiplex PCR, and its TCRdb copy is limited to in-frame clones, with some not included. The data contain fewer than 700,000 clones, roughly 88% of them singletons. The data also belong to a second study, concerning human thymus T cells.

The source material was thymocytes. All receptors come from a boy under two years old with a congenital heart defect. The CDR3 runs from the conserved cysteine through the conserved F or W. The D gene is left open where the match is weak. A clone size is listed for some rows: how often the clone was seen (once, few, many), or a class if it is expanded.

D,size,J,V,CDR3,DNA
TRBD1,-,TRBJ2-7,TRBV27,CASSTGGASYEQYF,TGTGCCAGCAGTACAGGGGGCGCGTCCTACGAGCAGTACTTC
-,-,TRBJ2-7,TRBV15,CATRAGTEGSDYEQYF,TGTGCCACCAGGGCGGGGACTGAGGGATCCGACTACGAGCAGTACTTC
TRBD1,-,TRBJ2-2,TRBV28,CASRPQGAPGTPGELFF,TGTGCCAGCAGACCACAGGGGGCGCCCGGGACCCCCGGGGAGCTGTTTTTT
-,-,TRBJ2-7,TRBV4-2,CASSQGPEGDEQYF,TGTGCCAGCAGCCAAGGACCGGAGGGTGACGAGCAGTACTTC
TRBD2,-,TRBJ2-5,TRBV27,CASSATSGRFTQTQYF,TGTGCCAGCAGTGCGACTAGCGGGAGGTTTACACAGACCCAGTACTTC
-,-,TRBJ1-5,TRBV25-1,CASSECRELSNQPQHF,TGTGCCAGCAGTGAATGTCGAGAATTGAGCAATCAGCCCCAGCATTTT
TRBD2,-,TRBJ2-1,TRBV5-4,CASSLPSGKLRNEQFF,TGTGCCAGCAGCTTGCCTAGCGGGAAGCTTCGCAATGAGCAGTTCTTC
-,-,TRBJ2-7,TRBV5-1,CASSFQNRDLGDLGAYEQYF,TGCGCCAGCAGCTTTCAAAACCGGGACCTCGGGGACTTAGGGGCCTACGAGCAGTACTTC
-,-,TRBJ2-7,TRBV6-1,CASSGPPANGGRGSYEQYF,TGTGCCAGCAGTGGCCCTCCTGCTAACGGGGGACGAGGGAGCTACGAGCAGTACTTC
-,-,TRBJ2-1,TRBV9,CASILRLVYNEQFF,TGTGCCAGCATTTTGCGACTAGTTTACAATGAGCAGTTCTTC
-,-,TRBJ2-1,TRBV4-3,CASSHRLSGEGNNEQFF,TGCGCCAGCAGCCACCGCCTTTCGGGAGAGGGAAACAATGAGCAGTTCTTC
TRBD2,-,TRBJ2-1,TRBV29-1,CSAKSGGYNEQFF,TGCAGCGCCAAAAGCGGGGGTTACAATGAGCAGTTCTTC
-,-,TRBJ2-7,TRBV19,CASSIGGQQYF,TGTGCCAGTAGTATAGGGGGGCAGCAGTACTTC
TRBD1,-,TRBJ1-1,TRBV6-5,CASSYSAQGASEAFF,TGTGCCAGCAGTTACTCTGCCCAGGGGGCTAGCGAAGCTTTCTTT
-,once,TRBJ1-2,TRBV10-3,CAISEGQTGLDYGYTF,TGTGCCATCAGTGAGGGACAGACTGGGTTAGACTATGGCTACACCTTC
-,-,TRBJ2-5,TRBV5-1,CASSLGEIDSWGGRGTQYF,TGCGCCAGCAGCCTGGGGGAGATAGACAGTTGGGGGGGCCGGGGGACCCAGTACTTC
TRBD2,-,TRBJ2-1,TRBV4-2,CASSQDSFGSGSFNEQFF,TGTGCCAGCAGCCAAGATTCCTTTGGGAGCGGGAGTTTCAATGAGCAGTTCTTC
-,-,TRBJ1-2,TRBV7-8,CASSPRDTENYGYTF,TGTGCCAGCAGCCCCCGGGACACCGAAAACTATGGCTACACCTTC
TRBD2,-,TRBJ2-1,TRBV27,CASSVPAGGLNEQFF,TGTGCCAGCAGCGTCCCAGCGGGAGGGCTAAATGAGCAGTTCTTC
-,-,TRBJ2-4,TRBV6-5,CASSANKAKNIQYF,TGTGCCAGCAGTGCCAACAAAGCCAAAAACATTCAGTACTTC
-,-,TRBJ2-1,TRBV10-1,CASSESGLGVNEQFF,TGCGCCAGCAGTGAGTCGGGACTCGGGGTGAATGAGCAGTTCTTC
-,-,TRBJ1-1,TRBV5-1,CASSLEGMNTEAFF,TGCGCCAGCAGCCTGGAGGGGATGAACACTGAAGCTTTCTTT
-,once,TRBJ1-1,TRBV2,CAISDRPGLMNTEAFF,TGTGCCATTTCTGACCGACCGGGACTTATGAACACTGAAGCTTTCTTT
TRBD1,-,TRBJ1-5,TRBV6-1,CASTPGQGDQPQHF,TGTGCCAGCACTCCGGGACAGGGGGACCAGCCCCAGCATTTT
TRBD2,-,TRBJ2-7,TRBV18,CASSPKRSGDYTYEQYF,TGTGCCAGCTCACCAAAGCGAAGTGGGGACTATACCTACGAGCAGTACTTC
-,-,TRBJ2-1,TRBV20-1,CRAINEQFF,TGCAGGGCAATAAATGAGCAGTTCTTC
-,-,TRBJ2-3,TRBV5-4,CASSPWGHPTDTQYF,TGTGCCAGCAGTCCTTGGGGACACCCCACAGATACGCAGTATTTT